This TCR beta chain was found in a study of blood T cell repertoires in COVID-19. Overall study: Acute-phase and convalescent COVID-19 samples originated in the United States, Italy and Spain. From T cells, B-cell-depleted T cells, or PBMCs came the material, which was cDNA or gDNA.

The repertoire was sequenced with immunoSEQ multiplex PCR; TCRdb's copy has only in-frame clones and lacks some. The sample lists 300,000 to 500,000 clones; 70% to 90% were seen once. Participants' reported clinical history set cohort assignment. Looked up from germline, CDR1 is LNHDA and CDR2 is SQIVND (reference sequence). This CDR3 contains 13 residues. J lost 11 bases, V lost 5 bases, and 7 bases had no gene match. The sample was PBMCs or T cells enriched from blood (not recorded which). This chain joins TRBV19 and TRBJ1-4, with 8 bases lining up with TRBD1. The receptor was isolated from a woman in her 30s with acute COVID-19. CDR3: CASSPGQGLKLFF. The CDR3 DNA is TGTGCCAGTAGTCCCGGACAGGGTTTGAAACTGTTTTTT.